The next 23 T cell receptor beta chains were all read from a single sample in a study of neurological immune-mediated disorders. Via MiXCR, TCRdb re-called the 5' RACE reads, giving one row per CDR3 protein. The sample records about 59,000 distinct CDR3 sequences, over 9.5% being singletons. The material sequenced was PBMCs. The receptors originated from a woman in her fifties or sixties with HTLV-1-associated myelopathy (HAM/TSP).

This clonotype has a handful of counts. A much larger clone sits a single nucleotide away, making a read error possible. This chain joins TRBV7-9 and TRBJ2-3, with 7 bases matching TRBD1. J was trimmed by 5 bases and V by 6 bases; bases with no gene match: 17. Looked up from germline, CDR1 is SEHNR and CDR2 is FQNEAQ (reference sequence). The CDR3 has 17 residues. CDR3 in amino acids: CASSPGGDWPTGDTQYF. CDR3 in DNA: TGTGCCAGCAGTCCAGGGGGTGACTGGCCCACCGGAGATACGCAGTATTTT.

This clonotype was counted at least ten times. The chain recombines TRBV29-1 with TRBJ2-1; 9 positions match TRBD2. The CDR3 runs to 12 residues. Germline CDR1 reads SQVTM; CDR2 reads ANQGSEA. The ends lost 7 bases at V and 9 bases at J; junction bases unmatched: 7. For the CDR3, the DNA is TGCAGCGGGGCTAGCGGGAAGGGTGAGCAGTTCTTC. Encoded protein: CSGASGKGEQFF.

Many counts were recorded for this clonotype. The chain combines TRBV5-6 with TRBJ2-3, with D tentatively TRBD1 (7 bases). The CDR3 is 18 amino acids. V lost 0 bases to trimming and J lost 3 bases, with 20 bases between them. Germline CDR1 SGHDT, CDR2 YYEEEE. The CDR3 protein is CASSLDRSGGYWTDTQYF. DNA of the CDR3: TGTGCCAGCAGCTTGGATCGGTCAGGGGGGTACTGGACAGATACGCAGTATTTT.

This clonotype was recorded at least ten times. J is TRBJ2-1 and V is TRBV5-5; the match to TRBD2 covers 9 bases. CDR3 length: 16 amino acids. Trimming removed 2 bases from V and 5 bases from J; junction bases left unmatched: 8. CDR1 is SGHKS and CDR2 is YYEKEE in the germline V gene (reference sequence). The CDR3 nucleotides read TGTGCCAGCAGCTTATCGGGACTAGCAGAAAACAATGAGCAGTTCTTC. Its translation: CASSLSGLAENNEQFF.

This sequence joins TRBV7-2 and TRBJ2-2; D is unclear. The CDR3 totals 13 residues. Germline V lookup: CDR1 SGHTA, CDR2 FQGNSA. The V gene lost 2 bases and the J gene lost 10 bases, with 11 bases spanning the gap. This CDR3 is CASSLRALSELFF. The CDR3 DNA reads TGTGCCAGCAGCTTAAGGGCCTTATCGGAGCTGTTTTTT.

The table lists this clonotype with many counts. J is TRBJ1-6 and V is TRBV12-3 or TRBV12-4; 10 bases are shared with TRBD1. Trimming took 5 bases from V and 6 from J; bases not matched to a gene: 4. CDR3 length: 15 residues. The CDR3 reads CASSTRTGGNSPLHF. In DNA form, the CDR3 reads TGTGCCAGCAGTACTCGGACAGGGGGTAATTCACCCCTCCACTTT.

This clonotype was seen repeatedly, ten times or more. V gene TRBV2 combines with J gene TRBJ2-7; 8 bases fit TRBD1. The CDR3 is 14 residues long. J lost 2 bases, V lost 4 bases, and 4 bases had no gene match. The V gene's germline CDR1 is SNHLY and CDR2 FYNNEI. The CDR3 region is CASSGQGATYEQYF. The CDR3 region has the DNA TGTGCCAGCAGTGGGCAGGGGGCTACCTACGAGCAGTACTTC.

At least ten counts were recorded for this clonotype. The V gene is TRBV20-1, the J gene TRBJ2-7, with a tentative D call TRBD2 (6 bases). V gave up 3 bases and J gave up 3 bases, with 12 bases separating them. Germline CDR1 and CDR2: DFQATT and SNEGSKA (reference sequence). The CDR3 loop spans 13 amino acids. The CDR3 protein is CSASPGDLYEQYF. In nucleotides, the CDR3 is TGCAGTGCTAGTCCGGGAGACCTCTACGAGCAGTACTTC.

At least ten counts were recorded for this clonotype. The chain combines TRBV10-2 with TRBJ2-7; maybe TRBD2 (6 bases). The V gene's germline CDR1 is WSHSY and CDR2 SAAADI. V lost 5 bases to trimming and J lost 5 bases, with 16 bases between them. CDR3 length: 14 residues. DNA of the CDR3: TGCGCCAGCAGTACGGAGGGGAGAGGCGACGAGCAGTACTTC. Encoded protein: CASSTEGRGDEQYF.

The CDR3 DNA is TGTGCCAGCAGTTTCCTCCCCCCTGCGACTAGCGGGTCACCTATACACTACGAGCAGTACTTC. Its translation is CASSFLPPATSGSPIHYEQYF. This chain uses TRBV27 with TRBJ2-7, with 10 bases identical to TRBD2. Germline loops: CDR1 MNHEY, CDR2 SMNVEV (reference sequence). The CDR3 length is 21 residues. Trimming took 3 bases from V and 3 from J; bases not matched to a gene: 23.

This clonotype was recorded many times. V usage is TRBV19 and J usage is TRBJ1-5; D may be TRBD1 (6 bases). Trimming pared 5 bases from V and 5 bases from J, leaving 13 bases between. Germline CDR1 and CDR2: LNHDA and SQIVND (reference sequence). CDR3 length: 14 amino acids. The CDR3 spells CASSVTGRHQPQHF. CDR3 nucleotide sequence: TGTGCCAGTAGTGTTACAGGGCGCCATCAGCCCCAGCATTTT.

Concerning this clonotype itself: Being one base from a much bigger clone, this may be a read error. V is TRBV5-1 and J is TRBJ2-2; TRBD2 matches at 7 bases. CDR1 SGHRS and CDR2 YFSETQ come from the germline V gene. The CDR3 is 16 residues long. CDR3 DNA: TGCGCCAGCAGATTGGCTTGGGACTATATAACCGGGGAGCTGTTTTTT. Residues: CASRLAWDYITGELFF.

This clonotype showed up many times. The rearrangement uses TRBV5-5 and TRBJ1-6; D uncertain. The germline CDR1 and CDR2 sequences are SGHKS and YYEKEE (reference sequence). CDR3 size: 13 residues. The V end lost 0 bases, the J end lost 10 bases, and 8 bases lay between the germline ends. CDR3 bases: TGTGCCAGCAGCTTGGCGCGGAACTCACCCCTCCACTTT. Protein product: CASSLARNSPLHF.

This clonotype appeared many times. V gene TRBV29-1 combines with J gene TRBJ1-1, with D possibly being TRBD1 (5 bases). Trimming left V 4 bases short and J 4 bases short, with 16 bases between. CDR1 and CDR2 from the germline V gene are SQVTM and ANQGSEA. This CDR3 spans 14 amino acids. The CDR3 loop is CSVGWDAQVTEAFF. CDR3 in DNA: TGCAGCGTTGGGTGGGACGCTCAGGTCACTGAAGCTTTCTTT.

This clonotype was found many times. The V call is TRBV7-9, the J call TRBJ1-1; D unclear. This CDR3 contains 13 residues. The V and J ends lost 2 bases and 11 bases respectively, with 15 bases between them. Germline V CDR1 and CDR2: SEHNR, FQNEAQ (reference sequence). As DNA, the CDR3 is TGTGCCAGCAGCTTAACAAGCAACTATGACGCTTTCTTT. Residues: CASSLTSNYDAFF.

This clonotype was counted ten times or more. V gene TRBV6-6 combines with J gene TRBJ1-1, with 8 nucleotides matching TRBD1. Germline CDR1 reads MNHNY; CDR2 reads SVGAGI (reference sequence). V shed 6 bases and J 4 bases; nucleotides not matched to a gene: 7. This CDR3 region has 14 residues. This CDR3 is CASSPPDRGTEAFF. DNA of the CDR3: TGTGCCAGCAGCCCTCCCGACAGGGGCACTGAAGCTTTCTTT.

This clonotype occurred many times. This rearrangement joins TRBV12-3 or TRBV12-4 to TRBJ2-3, with 7 positions matching TRBD2. The CDR3 extends over 15 amino acids. With 8 bases clipped from V and 5 bases from J, the junction kept 13 bases outside the gene matches. CDR3: CASFNGRESKDTQYF. The CDR3 nucleotides read TGTGCCAGCTTTAATGGGCGGGAGTCTAAAGATACGCAGTATTTT.

This clonotype has only a few counts. The gene calls are TRBV12-3 or TRBV12-4 and TRBJ1-2, with no clear D. The CDR3 sequence is 13 residues long. The germline V and J ends were trimmed by 5 bases and 2 bases, with 9 bases remaining between them. CDR3 DNA sequence: TGTGCCAGCAGTCGTCCGCCGAACTATGGCTACACCTTC. It yields the protein CASSRPPNYGYTF.

This clonotype is medium-sized by share. The V gene is TRBV5-5, the J gene TRBJ2-1; 13 bases map to TRBD2. The CDR3 spans 16 residues. CDR1 is SGHKS, CDR2 YYEKEE, per germline (reference sequence). V gave up 4 bases and J gave up 5 bases; unmatched junction bases: 6. The CDR3 sequence: CASSGYGTSGDNEQFF. The CDR3 DNA reads TGTGCCAGCAGCGGATATGGGACTAGCGGGGACAATGAGCAGTTCTTC. Full variable domain (remainder filled in from reference TRBV5-5 and TRBJ2-1): DAGVTQSPTHLIKTRGQQVTLRCSPISGHKSVSWYQQVLGQGPQFIFQYYEKEERGRGNFPDRFSARQFPNYSSELNVNALLLGDSALYLCASSGYGTSGDNEQFFGPGTRLTVL.

This chain connects TRBV20-1 to TRBJ2-5; 8 bases match TRBD2. The CDR3 runs to 14 residues. Per germline, CDR1 DFQATT and CDR2 SNEGSKA (reference sequence). V gave up 5 bases and J gave up 4 bases; unmatched junction bases: 9. The CDR3 is CSAGSWTSSETQYF. The CDR3 bases are TGCAGTGCTGGCTCCTGGACTAGCTCAGAGACCCAGTACTTC.

This clonotype appeared many times. This chain connects TRBV5-6 to TRBJ2-5; no firm D call. The V gene's germline CDR1 is SGHDT and CDR2 YYEEEE. CDR3 size: 14 residues. Trimming took 2 bases from V and 2 from J, leaving 10 bases between them. CDR3 sequence (DNA): TGTGCCAGCAGCTTTGGAACAGAACAAGAGACCCAGTACTTC. Encoded protein: CASSFGTEQETQYF. The variable domain in full, completed from reference TRBV5-6 and TRBJ2-5, reads DAGVTQSPTHLIKTRGQQVTLRCSPKSGHDTVSWYQQALGQGPQFIFQYYEEEERQRGNFPDRFSGHQFPNYSSELNVNALLLGDSALYLCASSFGTEQETQYFGPGTRLLVL.

This clonotype was observed at least ten times. The chain combines TRBV7-8 with TRBJ1-5; the D is unclear. The CDR3 runs to 15 residues. CDR1 and CDR2 (germline): SGHVS, FQNEAQ. Trimming took 1 base from V and 3 from J, leaving 10 bases between them. The CDR3 region is CASSLEGINNQPQHF. The CDR3 DNA sequence: TGTGCCAGCAGCTTAGAGGGAATCAACAATCAGCCCCAGCATTTT.

This clonotype was detected only a few times. The gene calls are TRBV3-1 and TRBJ2-7; D gene ambiguous. Trimming removed 1 base from V and 0 bases from J, with 10 bases in between. CDR1 is LGHDT, CDR2 YNNKEL, per germline (reference sequence). The CDR3 loop spans 15 amino acids. This chain's CDR3 is CASSQVGSLSYEQYF. CDR3 coding DNA: TGTGCCAGCAGCCAAGTAGGCAGTCTCTCCTACGAGCAGTACTTC.